This section outlines one T cell receptor beta chain sequence together with its context. Its antigen remains unknown. V gave up 0 bases and J gave up 2 bases, with 5 bases separating them. Germline assignment: CDR1 SGHRS and CDR2 YFSETQ. The CDR3 is 13 amino acids. These data originate in a study of OX40 agonist ivuxolimab in advanced cancers. In the study overall: Ivuxolimab, an agonist antibody against OX40 (CD134), was given to patients.

Broader study findings: Circulating CD4+ and CD8+ T cells showed clonal expansion by week 6 at 0.1 to 3.0 mg/kg. Clonal expansion was among the lowest in partial responders at 0.1-3.0 mg/kg, especially CD8+. Expanded clones were, on average, more numerous in CD8+ T cells than in CD4+.

Measured with immunoSEQ multiplex PCR; TCRdb has only the in-frame clones, and not every one. The sample has around 31,000 clones, approximately 86% seen once. This TCR was recovered from an adult with an advanced solid tumor such as melanoma, head and neck, liver or kidney cancer. The V call is TRBV5-1, the J call TRBJ1-2; no firm D call. The sequencing used CD4+ or CD8+ T cells sorted from blood, collected in a trial of the OX40 agonist ivuxolimab. This CDR3 is CASSLADNYGYTF. The CDR3 DNA sequence: TGCGCCAGCAGCTTGGCGGACAACTATGGCTACACCTTC.